Detailed here is one T cell receptor (beta chain). Its antigen is as yet unknown. Since a much larger clone is just one base distant, this may be a read error. The CDR3 contains 14 residues. Trimming removed 2 bases from V and 4 bases from J, with 12 bases in between. Per the germline V gene, CDR1 is GTSNPN and CDR2 is SVGIG (reference sequence). A modified ARM-PCR protocol with three rounds of nested PCR amplified TCRbeta. MiXCR was run by TCRdb on the multiplex PCR reads, yielding one entry per CDR3 protein. Of 68,000 or so distinct CDR3 sequences in the sample, about 60% were seen once. This sample's RNA came from whole unsorted tissue. Chemotherapy-naive patients with new lung cancer underwent thoracic surgery in China, August–late 2014. The entry originates in a study of tumor and adjacent non-tumor tissue in lung cancer. Overall study context: Patients were aged roughly 31 to 76, ten or so men and a handful of women, stage I to III. Whole-study results and caveats: In normal lung, the top 100 clones were significantly more dominant than in tumor.

This clonotype originated in a man aged 50 or older with non-small cell lung cancer. The rearrangement joins TRBV30 to TRBJ1-5, with D possibly being TRBD1 (6 bases). The sequenced material came from lung tumor tissue. CDR3 nucleotides: TGTGCCTGGAGTCAAGGGGGTAATAATCAGCCCCAGCATTTT. It translates to CAWSQGGNNQPQHF.